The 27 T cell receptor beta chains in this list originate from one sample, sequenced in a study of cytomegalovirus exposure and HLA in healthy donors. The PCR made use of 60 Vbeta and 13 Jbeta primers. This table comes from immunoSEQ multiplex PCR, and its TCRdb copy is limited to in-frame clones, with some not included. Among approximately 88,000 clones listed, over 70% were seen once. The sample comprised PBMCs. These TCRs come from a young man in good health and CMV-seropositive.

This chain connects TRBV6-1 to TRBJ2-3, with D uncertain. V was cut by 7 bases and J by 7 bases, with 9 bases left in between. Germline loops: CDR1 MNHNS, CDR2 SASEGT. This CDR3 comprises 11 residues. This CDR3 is CASKSGHTQYF. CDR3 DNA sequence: TGTGCCAGCAAATCGGGTCATACGCAGTATTTT.

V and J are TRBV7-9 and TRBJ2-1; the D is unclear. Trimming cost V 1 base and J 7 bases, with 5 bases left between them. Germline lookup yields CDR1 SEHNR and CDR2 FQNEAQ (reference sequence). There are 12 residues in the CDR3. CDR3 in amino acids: CASSLGANEQFF. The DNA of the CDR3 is TGTGCCAGCAGCTTAGGGGCTAATGAGCAGTTCTTC.

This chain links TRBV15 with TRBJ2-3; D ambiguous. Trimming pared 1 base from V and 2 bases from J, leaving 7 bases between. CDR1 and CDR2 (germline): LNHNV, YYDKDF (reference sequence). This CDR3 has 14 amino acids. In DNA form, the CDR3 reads TGTGCCACCAGCAGAGGTCTAGACACAGATACGCAGTATTTT. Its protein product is CATSRGLDTDTQYF.

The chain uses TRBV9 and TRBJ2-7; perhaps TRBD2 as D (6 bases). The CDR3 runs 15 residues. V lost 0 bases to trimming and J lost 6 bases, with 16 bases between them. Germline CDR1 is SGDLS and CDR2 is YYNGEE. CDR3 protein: CASSVEEGGLGEQYF. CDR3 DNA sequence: TGTGCCAGCAGCGTAGAGGAGGGAGGCCTAGGCGAGCAGTACTTC.

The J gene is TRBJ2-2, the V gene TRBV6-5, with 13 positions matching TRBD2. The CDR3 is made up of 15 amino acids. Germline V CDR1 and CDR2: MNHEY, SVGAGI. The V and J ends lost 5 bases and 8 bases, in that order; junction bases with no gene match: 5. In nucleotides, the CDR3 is TGTGCCAGCAGTAGATGGACTAGCGGGAGAGGGGAGCTGTTTTTT. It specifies CASSRWTSGRGELFF.

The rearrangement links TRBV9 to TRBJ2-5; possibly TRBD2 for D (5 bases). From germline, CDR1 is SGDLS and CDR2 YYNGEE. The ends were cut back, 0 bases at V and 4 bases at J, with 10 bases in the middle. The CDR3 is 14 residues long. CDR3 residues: CASSVGGQVETQYF. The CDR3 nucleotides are TGTGCCAGCAGCGTAGGAGGGCAAGTAGAGACCCAGTACTTC.

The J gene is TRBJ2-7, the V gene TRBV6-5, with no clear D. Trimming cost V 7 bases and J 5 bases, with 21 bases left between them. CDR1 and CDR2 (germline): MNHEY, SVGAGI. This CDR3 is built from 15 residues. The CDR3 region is CASTPTWVAVDEQYF. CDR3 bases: TGTGCCAGCACTCCGACTTGGGTCGCCGTCGACGAGCAGTACTTC.

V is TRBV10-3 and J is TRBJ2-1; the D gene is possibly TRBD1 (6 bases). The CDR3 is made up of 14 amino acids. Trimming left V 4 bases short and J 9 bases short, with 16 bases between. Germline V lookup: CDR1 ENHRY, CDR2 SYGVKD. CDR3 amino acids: CAISGIRGWGEQFF. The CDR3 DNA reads TGTGCCATCAGTGGCATCAGGGGTTGGGGTGAGCAGTTCTTC.

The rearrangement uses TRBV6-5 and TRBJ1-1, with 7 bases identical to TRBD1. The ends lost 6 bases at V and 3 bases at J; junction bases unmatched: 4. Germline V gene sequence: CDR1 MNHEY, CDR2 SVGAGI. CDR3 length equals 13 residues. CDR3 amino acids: CASSLTGYTEAFF. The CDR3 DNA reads TGTGCCAGCAGCCTGACAGGGTACACTGAAGCTTTCTTT.

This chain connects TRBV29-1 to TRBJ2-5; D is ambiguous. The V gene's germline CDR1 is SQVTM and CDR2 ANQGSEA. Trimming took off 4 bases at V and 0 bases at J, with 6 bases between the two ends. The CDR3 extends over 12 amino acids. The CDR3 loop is CSVGLNQETQYF. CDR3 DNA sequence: TGCAGCGTTGGACTTAACCAAGAGACCCAGTACTTC.

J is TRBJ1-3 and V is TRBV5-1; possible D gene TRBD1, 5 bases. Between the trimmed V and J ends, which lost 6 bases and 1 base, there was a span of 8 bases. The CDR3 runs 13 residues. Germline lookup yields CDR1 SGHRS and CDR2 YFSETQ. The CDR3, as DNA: TGCGCCAGCACCCGGGGGTCTGGAAACACCATATATTTT. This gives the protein CASTRGSGNTIYF. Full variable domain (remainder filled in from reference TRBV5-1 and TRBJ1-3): KAGVTQTPRYLIKTRGQQVTLSCSPISGHRSVSWYQQTPGQGLQFLFEYFSETQRNKGNFPGRFSGRQFSNSRSEMNVSTLELGDSALYLCASTRGSGNTIYFGEGSWLTVV.

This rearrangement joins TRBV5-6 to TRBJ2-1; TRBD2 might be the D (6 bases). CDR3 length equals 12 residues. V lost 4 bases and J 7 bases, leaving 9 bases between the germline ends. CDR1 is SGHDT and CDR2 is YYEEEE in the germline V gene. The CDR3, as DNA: TGTGCCAGCAGCCGGAGCGGGAATGAGCAGTTCTTC. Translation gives CASSRSGNEQFF.

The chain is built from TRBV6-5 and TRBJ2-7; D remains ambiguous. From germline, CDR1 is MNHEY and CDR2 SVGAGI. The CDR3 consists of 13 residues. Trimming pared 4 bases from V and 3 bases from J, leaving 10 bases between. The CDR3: CASSFLSGYEQYF. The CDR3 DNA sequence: TGTGCCAGCAGTTTCCTCTCGGGCTACGAGCAGTACTTC.

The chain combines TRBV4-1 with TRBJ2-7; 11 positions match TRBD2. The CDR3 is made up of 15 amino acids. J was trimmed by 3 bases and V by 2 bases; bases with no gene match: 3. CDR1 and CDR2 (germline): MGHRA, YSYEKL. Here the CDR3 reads CASSQRGTSGYEQYF. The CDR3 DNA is TGCGCCAGCAGCCAACGCGGGACTAGCGGCTACGAGCAGTACTTC.

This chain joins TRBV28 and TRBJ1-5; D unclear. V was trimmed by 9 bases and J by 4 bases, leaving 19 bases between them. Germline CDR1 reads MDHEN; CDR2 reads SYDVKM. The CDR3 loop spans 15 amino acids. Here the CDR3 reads CARRARGRGNQPQHF. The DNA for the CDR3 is TGTGCCAGGAGGGCCCGAGGGAGAGGAAATCAGCCCCAGCATTTT.

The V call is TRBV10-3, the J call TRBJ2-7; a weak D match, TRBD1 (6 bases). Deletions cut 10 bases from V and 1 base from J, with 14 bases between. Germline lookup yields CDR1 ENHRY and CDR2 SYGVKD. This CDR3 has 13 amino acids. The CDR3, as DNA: TGTGCCACCTTCCGGACAGATTCCTACGAGCAGTACTTC. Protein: CATFRTDSYEQYF.

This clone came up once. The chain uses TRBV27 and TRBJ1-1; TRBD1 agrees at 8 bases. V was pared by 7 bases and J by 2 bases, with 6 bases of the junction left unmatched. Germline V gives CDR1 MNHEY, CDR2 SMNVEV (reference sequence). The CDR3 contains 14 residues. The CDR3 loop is CASNPTGVNTEAFF. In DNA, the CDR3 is TGTGCCAGCAATCCGACAGGGGTAAACACTGAAGCTTTCTTT.

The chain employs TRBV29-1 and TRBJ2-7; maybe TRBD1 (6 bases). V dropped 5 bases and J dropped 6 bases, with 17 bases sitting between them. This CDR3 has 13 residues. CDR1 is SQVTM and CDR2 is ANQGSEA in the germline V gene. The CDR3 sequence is CSVTKSRDTEQYF. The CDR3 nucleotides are TGCAGCGTTACAAAAAGCCGGGACACCGAGCAGTACTTC.

CDR3 in DNA: TGCGCCAGCAGTGGACTAGCGATGATGAACGAGCAGTACTTC. Amino acids: CASSGLAMMNEQYF. The rearrangement joins TRBV10-2 to TRBJ2-7, with 8 bases identical to TRBD2. The germline V gene encodes CDR1 WSHSY and CDR2 SAAADI. V trimming: 4 bases; J trimming: 5 bases; junction bases outside the gene matches: 7. The CDR3 covers 14 residues.

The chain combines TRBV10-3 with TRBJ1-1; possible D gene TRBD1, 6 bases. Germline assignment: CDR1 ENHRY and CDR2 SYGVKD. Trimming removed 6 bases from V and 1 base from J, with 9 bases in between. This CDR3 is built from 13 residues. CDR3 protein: CAIRTGSNTEAFF. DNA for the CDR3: TGTGCCATCAGGACAGGATCGAACACTGAAGCTTTCTTT.

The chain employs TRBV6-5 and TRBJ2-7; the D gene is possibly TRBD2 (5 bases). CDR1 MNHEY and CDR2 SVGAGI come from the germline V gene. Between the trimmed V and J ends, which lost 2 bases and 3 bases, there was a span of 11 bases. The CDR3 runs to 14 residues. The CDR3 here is CASSYRDYNYEQYF. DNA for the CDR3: TGTGCCAGCAGTTACCGCGACTATAACTACGAGCAGTACTTC.

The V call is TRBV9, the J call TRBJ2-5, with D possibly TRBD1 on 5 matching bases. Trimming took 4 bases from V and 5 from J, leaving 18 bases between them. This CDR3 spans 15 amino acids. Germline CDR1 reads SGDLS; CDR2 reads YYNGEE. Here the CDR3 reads CASSLGADRVETQYF. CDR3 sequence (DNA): TGTGCCAGCAGCCTTGGGGCGGATAGAGTCGAGACCCAGTACTTC.

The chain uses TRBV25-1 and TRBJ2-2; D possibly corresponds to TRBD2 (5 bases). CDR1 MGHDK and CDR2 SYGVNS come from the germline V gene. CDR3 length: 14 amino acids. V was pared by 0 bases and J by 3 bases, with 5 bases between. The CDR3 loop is CASSEYGDTGELFF. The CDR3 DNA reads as TGTGCCAGCAGTGAATACGGGGACACCGGGGAGCTGTTTTTT. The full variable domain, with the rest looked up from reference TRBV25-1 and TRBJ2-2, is EADIYQTPRYLVIGTGKKITLECSQTMGHDKMYWYQQDPGMELHLIHYSYGVNSTEKGDLSSESTVSRIRTEHFPLTLESARPSHTSQYLCASSEYGDTGELFFGEGSRLTVL.

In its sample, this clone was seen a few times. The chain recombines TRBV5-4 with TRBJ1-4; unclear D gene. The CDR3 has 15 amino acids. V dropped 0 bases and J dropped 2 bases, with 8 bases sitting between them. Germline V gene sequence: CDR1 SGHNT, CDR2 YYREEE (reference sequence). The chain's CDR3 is CASSLGAGTNEKLFF. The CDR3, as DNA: TGTGCCAGCAGCTTGGGGGCAGGCACTAATGAAAAACTGTTTTTT.

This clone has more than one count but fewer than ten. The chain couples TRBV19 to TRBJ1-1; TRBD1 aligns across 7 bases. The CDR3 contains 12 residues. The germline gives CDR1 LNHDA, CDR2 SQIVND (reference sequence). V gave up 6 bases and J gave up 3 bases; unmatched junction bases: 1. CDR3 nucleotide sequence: TGTGCCAGTAGACAGGGGCACACTGAAGCTTTCTTT. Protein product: CASRQGHTEAFF.

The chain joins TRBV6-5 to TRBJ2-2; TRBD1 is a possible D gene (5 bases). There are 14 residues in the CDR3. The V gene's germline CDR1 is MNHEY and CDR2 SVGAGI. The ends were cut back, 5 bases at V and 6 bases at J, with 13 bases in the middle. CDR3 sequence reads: CASSPFRGPGELFF. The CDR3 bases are TGTGCCAGCAGTCCTTTTAGGGGCCCCGGGGAGCTGTTTTTT.

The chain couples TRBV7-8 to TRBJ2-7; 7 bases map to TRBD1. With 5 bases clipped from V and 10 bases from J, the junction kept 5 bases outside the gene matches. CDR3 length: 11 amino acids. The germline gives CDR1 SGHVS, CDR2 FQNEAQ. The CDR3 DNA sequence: TGTGCCAGCAGCACCGACAGGGACCAGTACTTC. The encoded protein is CASSTDRDQYF.